These 8 T cell receptor beta chains originate from one sample sequenced in a study of CD8+CD57+ T cells in acquired aplastic anemia. CD8+CD57+ cell expansion had been shown by flow cytometry in patients chosen for sequencing. Profiling that covered TCR beta VDJ and CDR3 relied on genomic DNA as its template. TCRdb passed the reads through MiXCR, listing each CDR3 protein once. The profile shows hundreds of thousands of distinct CDR3 sequences, around a third of them singletons. The sequenced sample was sorted CD4+, CD8+, or CD8+CD57+ T cells (not recorded which) from PBMCs. These receptors all stem from a human donor with aplastic anemia.

Turning to this clonotype: The junction shows a germline mismatch at one end, possibly a read error. The chain couples TRBV6-2 or TRBV6-3 to TRBJ1-6; the D gene is possibly TRBD1 (5 bases). Germline V gene lookup returns CDR1 MNHEY and CDR2 SVGEGT. The CDR3 sequence is 17 residues long. Here the CDR3 reads CATSYSFPGGNSSPLHF. CDR3 DNA: TGTGCCACCAGTTACTCCTTCCCTGGGGGGAATAGTTCACCCCTCCACTTT.

This clonotype has just one count. The V gene is TRBV6-1, the J gene TRBJ2-7; D is unresolved. The CDR3 consists of 12 residues. The ends were cut back, 8 bases at V and 9 bases at J, with 17 bases in the middle. Germline loops: CDR1 MNHNS, CDR2 SASEGT. CDR3 DNA sequence: TGTGCCAGCCGACTCGGTAGGGTACGGCAGTACTTC. Its protein product is CASRLGRVRQYF.

Turning to this clonotype: The final CDR3 position lacks the conserved phenylalanine or tryptophan, pointing to a likely read error. The V and J genes are TRBV11-1 and TRBJ2-1; tentatively, D is TRBD2 (5 bases). Trimming pared 5 bases from V and 12 bases from J, leaving 23 bases between. Germline CDR1 SGHAT, CDR2 FQDESV (reference sequence). There are 15 residues in the CDR3. The CDR3 sequence: CASSMDRGAGMMQFL. The CDR3 coding sequence is TGTGCCAGCAGCATGGACCGGGGTGCTGGAATGATGCAGTTCCTC.

In its sample, this clonotype was seen many times. The gene calls are TRBV19 and TRBJ1-3; D call uncertain. Germline V gene data show CDR1 as LNHDA and CDR2 as SQIVND (reference sequence). CDR3 size: 14 residues. Trimming removed 7 bases at V and 0 bases at J, with 10 bases between. Here the CDR3 reads CASIEQSSGNTIYF. The CDR3 DNA sequence: TGTGCCAGTATTGAACAGTCCTCTGGAAACACCATATATTTT.

This clonotype was counted between two and nine times. The chain uses TRBV20-1 and TRBJ1-2, with D perhaps TRBD1 (6 bases). The CDR3 is 13 amino acids. CDR1 and CDR2 from the germline V gene are DFQATT and SNEGSKA (reference sequence). V dropped 6 bases and J dropped 5 bases, with 16 bases sitting between them. CDR3 residues: CSARRTDLYGYTF. For the CDR3, the DNA is TGCAGTGCCCGAAGGACAGACTTATATGGCTACACCTTC.

CDR3 sequence: CAWSVKTGALSGNTIYF. CDR3 nucleotide sequence: TGTGCCTGGAGTGTGAAGACAGGTGCCCTCTCTGGAAACACCATATATTTT. The chain uses TRBV30 and TRBJ1-3; possibly TRBD1 for D (6 bases). Germline V gene sequence: CDR1 GTSNPN, CDR2 SVGIG (reference sequence). Trimming shortened V by 0 bases and J by 0 bases, and 15 bases separated the two germline ends. This CDR3 contains 17 residues. Full variable domain (missing parts from reference TRBV30 and TRBJ1-3): SQTIHQWPATLVQPVGSPLSLECTVEGTSNPNLYWYRQAAGRGLQLLFYSVGIGQISSEVPQNLSASRPQDRQFILSSKKLLLSDSGFYLCAWSVKTGALSGNTIYFGEGSWLTVV.

In its sample, this clonotype was seen a few times. The chain combines TRBV5-1 with TRBJ1-1; D might be TRBD1 (5 bases). This CDR3 contains 15 residues. Germline CDR1 SGHRS, CDR2 YFSETQ. V was clipped by 4 bases and J by 5 bases, with 18 bases between them. The CDR3 DNA reads as TGCGCCAGCAGCCCGGAAGGGTGGGGGGGAACTGAAGCTTTCTTT. It yields the protein CASSPEGWGGTEAFF.

The sample holds many counts of this clonotype. The chain recombines TRBV6-5 with TRBJ1-6; D is ambiguous. The CDR3 is made up of 13 amino acids. With 7 bases removed from V and 8 bases from J, the gap between germline ends came to 12 bases. In germline, CDR1 is MNHEY, CDR2 SVGAGI. The CDR3 DNA reads as TGTGCCAGCAAGGTCCAGGCAGATTCACCCCTCCACTTT. Protein product: CASKVQADSPLHF.